These 26 T cell receptor beta chains came from one sample sequenced in a study of control samples from healthy donors and cancer patients. Clones were sequenced by immunoSEQ multiplex PCR, and TCRdb holds only the in-frame ones, with some missing. Among 75,000 to 95,000 clones, roughly 89% were seen once, and the ten largest hold about 8.6%. The sequenced sample consisted of PBMCs. These receptors were obtained from a woman aged 50 to 60 with colorectal cancer.

This clone was seen a handful of times. This rearrangement joins TRBV5-1 to TRBJ2-2; weak D call: TRBD1 (5 bases). Germline CDR1 and CDR2: SGHRS and YFSETQ. The CDR3 covers 14 residues. V was pared by 3 bases and J by 4 bases, with 10 bases between. The CDR3: CASSYSGITGELFF. In DNA, the CDR3 is TGCGCCAGCAGCTACTCAGGGATCACCGGGGAGCTGTTTTTT.

The chain recombines TRBV9 with TRBJ2-2, with D possibly called TRBD1 or TRBD2 (5 bases each). CDR1 and CDR2 from the germline V gene are SGDLS and YYNGEE. Trimming pared 0 bases from V and 5 bases from J, leaving 11 bases between. This CDR3 is 15 amino acids long. CDR3 DNA sequence: TGTGCCAGCAGCGTAGCTGGGACCAAGACCGGGGAGCTGTTTTTT. This encodes CASSVAGTKTGELFF.

CDR3 region: CASRLTANYGYTF. CDR3 coding DNA: TGTGCCAGCAGACTGACAGCTAACTATGGCTACACCTTC. The chain couples TRBV6-6 to TRBJ1-2, with D possibly matching TRBD1 (5 bases). V dropped 6 bases and J dropped 0 bases, with 8 bases sitting between them. Germline CDR1 MNHNY, CDR2 SVGAGI (reference sequence). This CDR3 spans 13 amino acids.

The chain has TRBV19 and TRBJ1-2; TRBD1 aligns across 10 bases. Trimming cost V 5 bases and J 8 bases; bases outside gene matches: 8. The CDR3 has 14 residues. The germline gives CDR1 LNHDA, CDR2 SQIVND (reference sequence). This CDR3 is CASSAGTGVEGYTF. The CDR3 DNA is TGTGCCAGTAGTGCCGGGACAGGGGTAGAGGGCTACACCTTC.

This clone has only a few counts. The J gene is TRBJ1-5, the V gene TRBV5-6; D gene unclear. The ends were cut back, 3 bases at V and 3 bases at J, with 16 bases in the middle. In germline, CDR1 is SGHDT, CDR2 YYEEEE. The CDR3 contains 16 residues. DNA of the CDR3: TGTGCCAGCAGCTCCTCTGTGGTCCGGTACAATCAGCCCCAGCATTTT. It codes for CASSSSVVRYNQPQHF.

V gene TRBV5-4 combines with J gene TRBJ2-5; 8 nucleotides agree with TRBD2. CDR1 SGHNT and CDR2 YYREEE come from the germline V gene (reference sequence). V lost 0 bases and J lost 7; bases outside the gene matches: 5. CDR3 length equals 14 residues. CDR3 nucleotide sequence: TGTGCCAGCAGCTTGGCCGGGGGGGCAGGGACCCAGTACTTC. It is translated as CASSLAGGAGTQYF. Looking up the rest from reference TRBV5-4 and TRBJ2-5 gives the full variable domain: ETGVTQSPTHLIKTRGQQVTLRCSSQSGHNTVSWYQQALGQGPQFIFQYYREEENGRGNFPPRFSGLQFPNYSSELNVNALELDDSALYLCASSLAGGAGTQYFGPGTRLLVL.

The V gene is TRBV15, the J gene TRBJ2-3; 8 bases fit TRBD2. The J segment lost 4 bases and the V segment lost 1 base, leaving 16 bases of the junction unmatched. The CDR3 has 19 residues. Per the germline V gene, CDR1 is LNHNV and CDR2 is YYDKDF (reference sequence). Written as DNA, the CDR3 is TGTGCCACCAGCAGAGTCCTCCAAACGATAGCGGGGAGGGCAGATACGCAGTATTTT. This translates into CATSRVLQTIAGRADTQYF.

The chain joins TRBV7-2 to TRBJ2-3; 10 bases map to TRBD2. From germline, CDR1 is SGHTA and CDR2 FQGNSA. Trimming removed 0 bases from V and 5 bases from J; junction bases left unmatched: 8. This CDR3 has 17 amino acids. CDR3 sequence: CASSLALLAGYGDTQYF. CDR3 in DNA: TGTGCCAGCAGCTTAGCGCTACTAGCGGGGTATGGAGATACGCAGTATTTT.

The V gene is TRBV18, the J gene TRBJ1-3, with a possible D match to TRBD1 (6 bases). The V gene's germline CDR1 is KGHSH and CDR2 LQKENI. The V gene lost 3 bases and the J gene lost 8 bases, with 14 bases spanning the gap. The CDR3 totals 14 residues. For the CDR3, the DNA is TGTGCCAGCTCACCGGACAGCTACGGAGACACCATATATTTT. Protein sequence: CASSPDSYGDTIYF.

This chain joins TRBV4-3 and TRBJ1-1, with D unresolved. Germline V CDR1 and CDR2: LGHNA, YSLEER. V shed 0 bases and J shed 5 bases, with 7 bases lying between them. This CDR3 region has 13 residues. The CDR3 protein is CASSQDWATEAFF. CDR3 nucleotide sequence: TGCGCCAGCAGCCAAGATTGGGCGACTGAAGCTTTCTTT.

The chain carries TRBV6-6 and TRBJ2-7, with D possibly being TRBD1 or TRBD2 (5 bases each). The CDR3 runs to 13 residues. Germline CDR1 is MNHNY and CDR2 is SVGAGI (reference sequence). V was trimmed by 2 bases and J by 0 bases, leaving 5 bases between them. The CDR3 DNA follows: TGTGCCAGCAGTTACGGGGGCTCCTACGAGCAGTACGTC. Its translation: CASSYGGSYEQYV.

The rearrangement uses TRBV7-9 and TRBJ2-6, with D possibly being TRBD1 (5 bases). The length of the CDR3 is 13 residues. V was shortened by 5 bases and J by 4 bases, with 6 bases between the two germline ends. CDR1 is SEHNR and CDR2 is FQNEAQ in the germline V gene (reference sequence). CDR3 sequence (DNA): TGTGCCAGCAGCGGGGCAGGGGCCAACGTCCTGACTTTC. Its protein product is CASSGAGANVLTF.

The chain carries TRBV10-3 and TRBJ2-3, with 13 bases identical to TRBD2. The V and J ends lost 7 bases and 4 bases, in that order; junction bases with no gene match: 14. This CDR3 has 18 residues. Germline V CDR1 and CDR2: ENHRY, SYGVKD. The CDR3 nucleotides read TGTGCCATCAACGCCGGGACTAGCGGGACCCCGGGGGCAGATACGCAGTATTTT. Translated, it gives CAINAGTSGTPGADTQYF.

The J gene is TRBJ1-6, the V gene TRBV2; D perhaps matches TRBD1 (6 bases). Germline CDR1 reads SNHLY; CDR2 reads FYNNEI. V was trimmed by 6 bases and J by 5 bases, leaving 14 bases between them. This CDR3 contains 15 residues. CDR3 coding DNA: TGTGCCAGCAGGGGGAATACAGGGCATAATTCACCCCTCCACTTT. Its protein product is CASRGNTGHNSPLHF.

This chain joins TRBV27 and TRBJ2-2, with TRBD1 as a possible D gene (5 bases). V was pared by 6 bases and J by 8 bases, with 22 bases between. The CDR3 totals 16 residues. Per the germline V gene, CDR1 is MNHEY and CDR2 is SMNVEV (reference sequence). In DNA form, the CDR3 reads TGTGCCAGCAGCGTCCAGGGTTTCCAGTTTGGGGGGGAGCTGTTTTTT. It specifies CASSVQGFQFGGELFF.

The CDR3 here is CASSLGRGHGHEQYV. The CDR3 DNA reads as TGTGCCAGCAGCTTGGGTCGGGGGCACGGGCACGAGCAGTACGTC. J is TRBJ2-7 and V is TRBV7-9; D is perhaps TRBD1 or TRBD2 (6 bases each). Germline-derived CDR1 and CDR2 are SEHNR and FQNEAQ (reference sequence). This CDR3 is 15 amino acids long. The V end lost 3 bases, the J end lost 5 bases, and 17 bases lay between the germline ends.

In regard to this clone: Mismatch with germline at one junction end may stem from a read error. CDR3 sequence (DNA): TGTGCCGGCAGTTACGGGCAGGGTCGCGGCTACACCTTC. Encoded protein: CAGSYGQGRGYTF. V and J are TRBV6-5 and TRBJ1-2; perhaps TRBD1 as D (5 bases). This CDR3 contains 13 residues. Germline-derived CDR1 and CDR2 are MNHEY and SVGAGI.

This chain connects TRBV6-2 or TRBV6-3 to TRBJ2-1; D uncertain. The CDR3 runs 16 residues. Trimming took off 1 base at V and 0 bases at J, with 10 bases between the two ends. Germline V gene lookup returns CDR1 MNHEY and CDR2 SVGEGT. The CDR3 DNA is TGTGCCAGCAGTTACTGGTCCCCAAGCTCCTACAATGAGCAGTTCTTC. This sequence encodes CASSYWSPSSYNEQFF.

The chain is built from TRBV7-9 and TRBJ2-7; the D gene is possibly TRBD2 (6 bases). The CDR3 is 13 residues long. Germline values: CDR1 SEHNR, CDR2 FQNEAQ (reference sequence). Trimming removed 2 bases at V and 5 bases at J, with 10 bases between. Here the CDR3 DNA reads TGTGCCAGCAGCTTATTTTCGGGGGACGAGCAGTACGTC. Translated, it gives CASSLFSGDEQYV.

V usage is TRBV6-2 or TRBV6-3 and J usage is TRBJ2-5, with D perhaps TRBD2 (5 bases). The germline V gene encodes CDR1 MNHEY and CDR2 SVGEGT. Trimming removed 0 bases from V and 5 bases from J, with 13 bases in between. The CDR3 covers 15 residues. CDR3 bases: TGTGCCAGCAGTTACTCGCGGGCTAGGATGGAGACCCAGTACTTC. It translates to CASSYSRARMETQYF.

The chain recombines TRBV4-3 with TRBJ1-6, with TRBD1 matching 7 bases. Per the germline V gene, CDR1 is LGHNA and CDR2 is YSLEER. This CDR3 comprises 18 residues. V trimming: 0 bases; J trimming: 0 bases; junction bases outside the gene matches: 5. CDR3: CASSQDVRGSSYNSPLHF. The CDR3 DNA is TGCGCCAGCAGCCAAGATGTCAGGGGGAGCTCCTATAATTCACCCCTCCACTTT.

This chain joins TRBV7-3 and TRBJ2-3; 12 bases fit TRBD2. CDR1 SGHTA and CDR2 FQGTGA come from the germline V gene. The junction had 6 bases not matched to a gene; V was cut back by 5 bases and J by 9 bases. This CDR3 contains 14 residues. CDR3 region: CASSPSGGAGTQYF. DNA for the CDR3: TGTGCCAGCAGCCCTAGCGGGGGGGCCGGGACGCAGTATTTT.

The rearrangement uses TRBV5-1 and TRBJ1-3, with no clear D. V was clipped by 0 bases and J by 4 bases, with 11 bases between them. The CDR3 length is 15 residues. Germline CDR1 reads SGHRS; CDR2 reads YFSETQ. The DNA for the CDR3 is TGCGCCAGCAGCTTGGGGTCGGCCTCGGGAAACACCATATATTTT. This codes for CASSLGSASGNTIYF.

The V call is TRBV4-3, the J call TRBJ2-3; unclear D gene. The CDR3 is made up of 17 amino acids. V was cut by 0 bases and J by 2 bases, with 15 bases left in between. Germline V gives CDR1 LGHNA, CDR2 YSLEER. The CDR3 nucleotides are TGCGCCAGCAGCCAAGATCCTCCCATCCGGCCCACAGATACGCAGTATTTT. It specifies CASSQDPPIRPTDTQYF.

V and J are TRBV5-6 and TRBJ1-6, with D unresolved. This CDR3 is built from 11 residues. Germline-derived CDR1 and CDR2 are SGHDT and YYEEEE. V lost 4 bases and J lost 13, with 9 bases in between. CDR3 DNA: TGTGCCAGCAGCCCCCCCTCCCCCCTCCACTTT. It codes for CASSPPSPLHF.

V gene TRBV15 combines with J gene TRBJ2-2; TRBD2 agrees at 7 bases. Germline-derived CDR1 and CDR2 are LNHNV and YYDKDF (reference sequence). The junction had 6 bases not matched to a gene; V was cut back by 5 bases and J by 6 bases. This CDR3 has 14 residues. This chain's CDR3 is CATSPGGNPGELFF. The CDR3 bases are TGTGCCACCAGCCCGGGGGGTAACCCCGGGGAGCTGTTTTTT.